The source of this T cell receptor (beta chain) is a study of blood T cell repertoires in COVID-19. In the study overall: Sources were T cells, B-cell-depleted T cells, or PBMCs; the material itself was cDNA or gDNA.

Measured with immunoSEQ multiplex PCR; TCRdb has only the in-frame clones, and not every one. This sample has fewer than 300,000 clones, with approximately 82% found just once. Per germline, CDR1 LNHDA and CDR2 SQIVND (reference sequence). CDR3 length: 14 residues. Losses at the gene ends were 5 bases for V and 3 bases for J; bases not matched to a gene: 4. The chain recombines TRBV19 with TRBJ1-1; 9 bases are a match to TRBD1. This TCR derives from a woman aged 70-85 years with active or convalescent COVID-19. The sample was peripheral blood. CDR3 nucleotides: TGTGCCAGTAGTGGGGGGACAGGGCACACTGAAGCTTTCTTT. Translation gives CASSGGTGHTEAFF.